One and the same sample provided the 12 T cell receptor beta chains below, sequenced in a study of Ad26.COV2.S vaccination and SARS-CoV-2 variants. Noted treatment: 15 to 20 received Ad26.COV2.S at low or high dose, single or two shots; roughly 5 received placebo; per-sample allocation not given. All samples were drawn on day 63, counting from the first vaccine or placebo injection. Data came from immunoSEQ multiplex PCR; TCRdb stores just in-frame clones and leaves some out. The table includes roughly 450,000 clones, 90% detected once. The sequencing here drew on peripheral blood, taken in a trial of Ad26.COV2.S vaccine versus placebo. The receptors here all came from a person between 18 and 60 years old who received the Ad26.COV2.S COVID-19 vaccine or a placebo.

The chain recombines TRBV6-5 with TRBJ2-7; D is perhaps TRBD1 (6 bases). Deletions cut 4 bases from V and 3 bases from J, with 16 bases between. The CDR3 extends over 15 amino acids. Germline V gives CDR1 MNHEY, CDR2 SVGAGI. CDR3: CASSSEGTRDYEQYF. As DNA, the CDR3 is TGTGCCAGCAGTTCCGAAGGGACAAGAGACTACGAGCAGTACTTC.

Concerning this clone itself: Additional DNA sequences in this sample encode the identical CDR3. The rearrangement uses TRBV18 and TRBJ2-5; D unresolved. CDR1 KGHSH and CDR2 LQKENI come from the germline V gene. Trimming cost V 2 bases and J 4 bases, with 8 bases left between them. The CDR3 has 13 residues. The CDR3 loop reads CASSPGLGETQYF. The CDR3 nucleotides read TGTGCCAGCTCACCAGGCCTAGGAGAGACCCAGTACTTC.

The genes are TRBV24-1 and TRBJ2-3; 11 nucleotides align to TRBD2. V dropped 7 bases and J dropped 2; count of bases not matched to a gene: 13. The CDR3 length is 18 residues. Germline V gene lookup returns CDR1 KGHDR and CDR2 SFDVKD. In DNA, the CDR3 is TGTGCCACCAGCGCTGCCGGGACTAGCGGCCGTCCCACAGATACGCAGTATTTT. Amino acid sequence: CATSAAGTSGRPTDTQYF.

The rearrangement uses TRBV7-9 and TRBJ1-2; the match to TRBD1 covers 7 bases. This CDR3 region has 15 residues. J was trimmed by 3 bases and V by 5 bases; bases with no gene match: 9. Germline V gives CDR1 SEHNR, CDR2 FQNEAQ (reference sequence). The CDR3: CASSGGGSWDYGYTF. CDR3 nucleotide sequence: TGTGCCAGCAGCGGAGGGGGCTCTTGGGACTATGGCTACACCTTC.

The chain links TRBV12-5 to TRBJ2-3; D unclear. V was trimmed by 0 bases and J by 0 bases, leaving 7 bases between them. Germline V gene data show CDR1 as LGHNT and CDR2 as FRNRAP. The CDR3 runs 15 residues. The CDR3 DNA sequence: TGTGCTAGTGGTTTGGTGGTCGGGAGCACAGATACGCAGTATTTT. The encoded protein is CASGLVVGSTDTQYF.

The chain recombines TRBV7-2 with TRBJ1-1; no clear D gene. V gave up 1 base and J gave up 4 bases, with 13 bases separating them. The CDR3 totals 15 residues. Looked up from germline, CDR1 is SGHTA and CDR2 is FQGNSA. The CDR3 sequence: CASSLDRWGTTEAFF. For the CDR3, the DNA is TGTGCCAGCAGCTTAGACCGGTGGGGTACCACTGAAGCTTTCTTT.

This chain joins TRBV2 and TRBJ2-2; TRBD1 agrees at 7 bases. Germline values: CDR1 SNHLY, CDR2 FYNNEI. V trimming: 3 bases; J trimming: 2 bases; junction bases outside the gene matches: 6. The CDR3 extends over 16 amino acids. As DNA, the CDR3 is TGTGCCAGCAGTGACCTGACAGGGCTTAACACCGGGGAGCTGTTTTTT. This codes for CASSDLTGLNTGELFF. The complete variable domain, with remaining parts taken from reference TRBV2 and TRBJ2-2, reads EPEVTQTPSHQVTQMGQEVILRCVPISNHLYFYWYRQILGQKVEFLVSFYNNEISEKSEIFDDQFSVERPDGSNFTLKIRSTKLEDSAMYFCASSDLTGLNTGELFFGEGSRLTVL.

The CDR3 is CSAGAGEKLFF. Here the CDR3 DNA reads TGCAGTGCAGGGGCCGGGGAAAAACTGTTTTTT. V is TRBV20-1 and J is TRBJ1-4, with D possibly being TRBD1 (5 bases). Germline lookup yields CDR1 DFQATT and CDR2 SNEGSKA (reference sequence). The CDR3 loop spans 11 amino acids. Between the trimmed V and J ends, which lost 6 bases and 8 bases, there was a span of 10 bases.

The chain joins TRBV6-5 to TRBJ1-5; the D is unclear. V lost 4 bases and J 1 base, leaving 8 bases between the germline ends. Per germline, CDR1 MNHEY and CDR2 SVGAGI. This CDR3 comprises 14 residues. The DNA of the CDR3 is TGTGCCAGCAGTTCGGCAAAAAGCAATCAGCCCCAGCATTTT. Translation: CASSSAKSNQPQHF.

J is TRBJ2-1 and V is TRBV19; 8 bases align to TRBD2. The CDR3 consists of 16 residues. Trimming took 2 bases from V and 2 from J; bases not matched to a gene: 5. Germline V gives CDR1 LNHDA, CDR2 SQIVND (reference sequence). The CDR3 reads CASSIRRGRTYNEQFF. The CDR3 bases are TGTGCCAGTAGTATAAGGCGCGGGAGGACCTACAATGAGCAGTTCTTC.

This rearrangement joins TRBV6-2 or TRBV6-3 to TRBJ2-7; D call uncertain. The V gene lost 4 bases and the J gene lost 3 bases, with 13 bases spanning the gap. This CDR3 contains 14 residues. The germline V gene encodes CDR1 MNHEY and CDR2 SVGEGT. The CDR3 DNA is TGTGCCAGCAGTTTCCCCGAAGCCAACTACGAGCAGTACTTC. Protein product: CASSFPEANYEQYF.

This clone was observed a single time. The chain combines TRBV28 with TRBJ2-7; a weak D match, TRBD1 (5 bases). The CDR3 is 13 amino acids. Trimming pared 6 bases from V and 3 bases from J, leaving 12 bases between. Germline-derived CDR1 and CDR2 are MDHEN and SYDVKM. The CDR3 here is CASSPPDSYEQYF. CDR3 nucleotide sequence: TGTGCCAGCAGCCCGCCCGACAGCTACGAGCAGTACTTC.